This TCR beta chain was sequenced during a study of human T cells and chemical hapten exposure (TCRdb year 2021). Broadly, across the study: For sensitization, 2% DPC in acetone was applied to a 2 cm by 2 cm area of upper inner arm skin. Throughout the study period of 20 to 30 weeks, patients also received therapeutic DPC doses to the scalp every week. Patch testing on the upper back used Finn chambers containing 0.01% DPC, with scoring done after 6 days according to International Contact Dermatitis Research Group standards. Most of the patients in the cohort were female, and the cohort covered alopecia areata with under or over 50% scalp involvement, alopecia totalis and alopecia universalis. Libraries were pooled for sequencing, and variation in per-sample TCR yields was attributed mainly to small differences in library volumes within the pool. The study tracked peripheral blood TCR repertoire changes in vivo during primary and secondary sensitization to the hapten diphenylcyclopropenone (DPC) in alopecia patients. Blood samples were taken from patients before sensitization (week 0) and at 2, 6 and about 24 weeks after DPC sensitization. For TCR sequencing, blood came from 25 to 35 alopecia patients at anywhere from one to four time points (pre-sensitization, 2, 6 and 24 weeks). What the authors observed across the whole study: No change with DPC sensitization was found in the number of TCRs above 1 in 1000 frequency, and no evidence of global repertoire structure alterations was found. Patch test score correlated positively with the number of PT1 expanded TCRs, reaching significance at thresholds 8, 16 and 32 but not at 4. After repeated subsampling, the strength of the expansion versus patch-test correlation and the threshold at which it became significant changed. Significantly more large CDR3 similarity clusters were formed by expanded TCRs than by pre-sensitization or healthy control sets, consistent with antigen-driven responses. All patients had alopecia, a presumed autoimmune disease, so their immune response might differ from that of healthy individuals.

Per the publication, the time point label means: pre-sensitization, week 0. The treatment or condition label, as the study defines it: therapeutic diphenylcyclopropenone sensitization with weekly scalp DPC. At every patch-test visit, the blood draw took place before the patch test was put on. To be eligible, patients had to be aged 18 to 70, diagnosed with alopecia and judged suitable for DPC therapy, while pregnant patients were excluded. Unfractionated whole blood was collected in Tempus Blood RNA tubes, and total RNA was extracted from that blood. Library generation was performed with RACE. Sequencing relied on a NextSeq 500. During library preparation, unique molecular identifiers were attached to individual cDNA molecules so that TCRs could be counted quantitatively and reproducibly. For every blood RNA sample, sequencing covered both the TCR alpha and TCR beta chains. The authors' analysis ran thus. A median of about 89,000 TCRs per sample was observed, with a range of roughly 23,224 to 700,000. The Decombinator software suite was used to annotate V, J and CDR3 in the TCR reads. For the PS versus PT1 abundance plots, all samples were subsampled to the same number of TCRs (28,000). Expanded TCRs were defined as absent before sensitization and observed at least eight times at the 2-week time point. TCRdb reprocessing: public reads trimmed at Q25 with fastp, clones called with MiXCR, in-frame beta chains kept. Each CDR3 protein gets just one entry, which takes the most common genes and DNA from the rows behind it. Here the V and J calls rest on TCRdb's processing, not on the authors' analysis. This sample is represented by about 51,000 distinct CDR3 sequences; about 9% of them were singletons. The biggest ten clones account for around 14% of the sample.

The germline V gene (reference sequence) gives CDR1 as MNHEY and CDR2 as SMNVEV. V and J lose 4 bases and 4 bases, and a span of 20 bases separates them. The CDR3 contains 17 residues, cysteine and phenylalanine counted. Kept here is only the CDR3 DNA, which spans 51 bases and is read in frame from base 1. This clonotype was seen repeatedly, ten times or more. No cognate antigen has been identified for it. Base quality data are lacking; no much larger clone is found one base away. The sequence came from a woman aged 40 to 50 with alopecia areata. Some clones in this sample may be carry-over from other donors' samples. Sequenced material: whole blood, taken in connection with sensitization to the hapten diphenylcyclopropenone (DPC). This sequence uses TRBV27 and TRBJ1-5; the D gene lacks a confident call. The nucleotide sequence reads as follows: TGTGCCAGCAGTTCCCGCCGGGCGGGAGTCCCGAATCAGCCCCAGCATTTT. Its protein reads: CASSSRRAGVPNQPQHF.